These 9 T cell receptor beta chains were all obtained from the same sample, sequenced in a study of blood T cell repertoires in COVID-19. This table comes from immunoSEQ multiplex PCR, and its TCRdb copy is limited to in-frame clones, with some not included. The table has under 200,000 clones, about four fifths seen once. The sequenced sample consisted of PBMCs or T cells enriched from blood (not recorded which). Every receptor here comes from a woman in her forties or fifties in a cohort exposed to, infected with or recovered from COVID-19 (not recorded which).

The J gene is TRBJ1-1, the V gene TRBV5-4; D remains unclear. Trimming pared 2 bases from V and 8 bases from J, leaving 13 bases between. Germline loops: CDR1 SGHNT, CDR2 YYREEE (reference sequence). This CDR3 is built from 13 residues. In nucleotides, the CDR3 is TGTGCCAGCAGCTTTGGGGAGGAAAAGGAAGCTTTCTTT. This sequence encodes CASSFGEEKEAFF.

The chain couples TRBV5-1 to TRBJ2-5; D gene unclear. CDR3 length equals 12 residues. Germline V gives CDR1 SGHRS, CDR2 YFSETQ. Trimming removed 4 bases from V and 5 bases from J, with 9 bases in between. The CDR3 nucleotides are TGCGCCAGCAGCAAATCCGGGGAGACCCAGTACTTC. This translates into CASSKSGETQYF.

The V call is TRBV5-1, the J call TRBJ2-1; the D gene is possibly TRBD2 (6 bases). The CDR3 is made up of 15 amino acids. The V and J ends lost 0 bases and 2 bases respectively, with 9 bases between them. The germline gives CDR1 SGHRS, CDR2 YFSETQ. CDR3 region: CASSLAGTAYNEQFF. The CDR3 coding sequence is TGCGCCAGCAGCTTGGCCGGGACTGCCTACAATGAGCAGTTCTTC. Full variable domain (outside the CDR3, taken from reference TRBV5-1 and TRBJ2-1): KAGVTQTPRYLIKTRGQQVTLSCSPISGHRSVSWYQQTPGQGLQFLFEYFSETQRNKGNFPGRFSGRQFSNSRSEMNVSTLELGDSALYLCASSLAGTAYNEQFFGPGTRLTVL.

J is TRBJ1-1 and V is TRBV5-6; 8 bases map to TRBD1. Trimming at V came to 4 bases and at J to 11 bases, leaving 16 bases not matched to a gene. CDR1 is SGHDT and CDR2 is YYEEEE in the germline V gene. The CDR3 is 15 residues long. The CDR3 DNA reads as TGTGCCAGCAGCCCCTCGCCAGGGGGCGGTTTGGAGGCTTTCTTT. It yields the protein CASSPSPGGGLEAFF. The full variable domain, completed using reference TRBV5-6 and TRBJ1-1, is DAGVTQSPTHLIKTRGQQVTLRCSPKSGHDTVSWYQQALGQGPQFIFQYYEEEERQRGNFPDRFSGHQFPNYSSELNVNALLLGDSALYLCASSPSPGGGLEAFFGQGTRLTVV.

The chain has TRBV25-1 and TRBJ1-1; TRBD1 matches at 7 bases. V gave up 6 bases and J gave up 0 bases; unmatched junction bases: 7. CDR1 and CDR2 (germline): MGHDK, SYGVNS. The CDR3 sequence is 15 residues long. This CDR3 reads CASRARQGMNTEAFF. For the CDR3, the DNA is TGTGCCAGCAGGGCCAGACAGGGTATGAACACTGAAGCTTTCTTT.

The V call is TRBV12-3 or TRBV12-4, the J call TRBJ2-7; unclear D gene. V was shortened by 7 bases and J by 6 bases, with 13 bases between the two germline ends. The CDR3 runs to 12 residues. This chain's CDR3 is CASKLFMSEQYF. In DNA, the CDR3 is TGTGCCAGCAAACTGTTTATGAGCGAGCAGTACTTC.

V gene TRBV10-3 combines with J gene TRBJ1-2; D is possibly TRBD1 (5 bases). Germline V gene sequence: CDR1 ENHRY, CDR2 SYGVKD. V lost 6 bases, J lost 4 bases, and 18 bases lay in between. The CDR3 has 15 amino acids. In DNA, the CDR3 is TGTGCCATCAGGCGCGGGACCGAATCTTCCTATGGCTACACCTTC. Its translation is CAIRRGTESSYGYTF.

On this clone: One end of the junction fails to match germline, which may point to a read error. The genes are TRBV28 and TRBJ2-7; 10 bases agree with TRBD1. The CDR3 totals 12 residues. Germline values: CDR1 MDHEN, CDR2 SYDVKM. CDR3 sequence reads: CASSLIDRGLNF. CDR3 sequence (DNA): TGTGCCAGCAGTTTAATCGACAGGGGGCTCAACTTC.

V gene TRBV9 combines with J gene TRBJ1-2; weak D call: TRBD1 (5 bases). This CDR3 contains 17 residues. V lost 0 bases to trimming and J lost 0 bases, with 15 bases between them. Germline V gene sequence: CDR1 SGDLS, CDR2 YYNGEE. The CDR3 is CASSVDAGTSANYGYTF. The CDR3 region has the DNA TGTGCCAGCAGCGTAGACGCAGGGACTTCAGCTAACTATGGCTACACCTTC.